This TCR beta chain comes out of a study of OX40 agonist ivuxolimab in advanced cancers. On the study more broadly: A mean age of approximately 64 years, range about 23 to 80, was recorded, and approximately 79% were male.

Patients were excluded for autoimmune disease history or systemic immunosuppression. This clone has a single count. Its antigen is as yet unknown. Findings and caveats of the study: CD4+ and CD8+ T cells in blood underwent clonal expansion by week 6 at 0.1 to 3.0 mg/kg.

Germline-derived CDR1 and CDR2 are PRHDT and FYEKMQ (reference sequence). The CDR3 has 16 amino acids. V dropped 5 bases and J dropped 3; count of bases not matched to a gene: 9. This table comes from immunoSEQ multiplex PCR, and its TCRdb copy is limited to in-frame clones, with some not included. The sample holds tens of thousands of clones, around 94% seen once. This TCR was recovered from an adult with an advanced solid tumor such as melanoma, head and neck, liver or kidney cancer. V and J are TRBV13 and TRBJ2-1, with 8 bases lining up with TRBD2. Specimen: CD4+ or CD8+ T cells sorted from blood, collected in a trial of the OX40 agonist ivuxolimab. CDR3 sequence: CASSLRAGAHYNEQFF. As DNA, the CDR3 is TGTGCCAGCAGCCTCCGAGCGGGAGCCCACTACAATGAGCAGTTCTTC. The full variable domain, with the rest looked up from reference TRBV13 and TRBJ2-1, is AAGVIQSPRHLIKEKRETATLKCYPIPRHDTVYWYQQGPGQDPQFLISFYEKMQSDKGSIPDRFSAQQFSDYHSELNMSSLELGDSALYFCASSLRAGAHYNEQFFGPGTRLTVL.